This T cell receptor beta chain was recovered during a study of CD8+ T cells in alopecia areata. Regarding the study as a whole: An increase in clonality over normal scalp was evident in lesional scalp, especially alopecia totalis/universalis.

The authors sorted CD4+ and CD8+ T cells from PBMCs. In regard to this clone: Its target is unknown.

The J segment lost 0 bases and the V segment lost 4 bases, leaving 2 bases of the junction unmatched. The CDR3 is 16 residues long. The V gene's germline CDR1 is SNHLY and CDR2 FYNNEI. cDNA reverse transcribed from extracted RNA served as the sequencing template. Libraries were prepared by immunoSEQ multiplex PCR; TCRdb keeps only in-frame clonotypes and omits some of them. The sample gives 100,000 to 120,000 clones, roughly 64% of which show up once; 20% to 25% is in the top ten. The chain is built from TRBV2 and TRBJ2-1; 11 nucleotides align to TRBD2. Sample: CD8+ T cells sorted from blood. The clonotype originates from a human donor in good health. The CDR3 is CASSATSGASYNEQFF. CDR3 nucleotides: TGTGCCAGCAGTGCGACTAGCGGGGCCTCCTACAATGAGCAGTTCTTC.